The 25 T cell receptor beta chains below all came from one sample that was sequenced in a study of long-term antiretroviral therapy in people with HIV. They ran version v3.0 of the immunoSEQ assay at survey level. Clones were read by immunoSEQ multiplex PCR, and TCRdb kept only the in-frame ones, dropping some. The table has about 27,000 clones, roughly 80% seen once. The material sequenced was unsorted PBMCs, taken 0.8 years before starting antiretroviral therapy. The receptors shown here come from a man aged 18 to 30 with HIV.

The chain couples TRBV6-1 to TRBJ1-5, with 7 bases matching TRBD1. There are 15 residues in the CDR3. V was pared by 6 bases and J by 6 bases, with 11 bases of the junction left unmatched. CDR1 is MNHNS and CDR2 is SASEGT in the germline V gene. The CDR3 loop reads CASSDATGEGQPQHF. As DNA, the CDR3 is TGTGCCAGCAGCGACGCTACAGGGGAGGGTCAGCCCCAGCATTTT.

The CDR3 reads CASSPDVSVEQFF. In nucleotides, the CDR3 is TGCGCCAGCAGCCCCGACGTCAGCGTCGAGCAGTTCTTC. The rearrangement uses TRBV10-1 and TRBJ2-1; D is uncertain. V was shortened by 6 bases and J by 10 bases, with 16 bases between the two germline ends. The CDR3 loop spans 13 amino acids. Per the germline V gene, CDR1 is WNHNN and CDR2 is SYGVQD (reference sequence).

This clone was seen only a few times. J is TRBJ2-7 and V is TRBV4-1; tentatively, D is TRBD1 (6 bases). The germline V gene encodes CDR1 MGHRA and CDR2 YSYEKL. The CDR3 sequence is 13 residues long. The V end was cut by 5 bases, the J end by 5 bases, with 13 bases between. The CDR3 DNA reads as TGCGCCAGCAGCTACCAGACAGGTAACGAGCAGTACTTC. Protein: CASSYQTGNEQYF.

The chain joins TRBV15 to TRBJ2-2; no reliable D call. The CDR3 runs to 17 residues. Germline V gives CDR1 LNHNV, CDR2 YYDKDF (reference sequence). Trimming stripped 0 bases from V and 0 bases from J, with 11 bases between. This chain's CDR3 is CATSRDRLGANTGELFF. CDR3 DNA: TGTGCCACCAGCAGAGACCGGCTGGGTGCGAACACCGGGGAGCTGTTTTTT.

The genes are TRBV2 and TRBJ2-1; D may be TRBD2 (5 bases). This CDR3 has 13 residues. Germline-derived CDR1 and CDR2 are SNHLY and FYNNEI. Trimming cost V 5 bases and J 3 bases, with 8 bases left between them. CDR3 amino acids: CASSLRDYNEQFF. In DNA form, the CDR3 reads TGTGCCAGCAGTCTCCGGGACTACAATGAGCAGTTCTTC.

The gene calls are TRBV5-1 and TRBJ1-6; D call uncertain. Per the germline V gene, CDR1 is SGHRS and CDR2 is YFSETQ. The CDR3 spans 14 residues. V lost 0 bases and J 7 bases, leaving 8 bases between the germline ends. The CDR3, as DNA: TGCGCCAGCAGCTTGGCCGGCTCAAATTCACCCCTCCACTTT. As protein: CASSLAGSNSPLHF.

The rearrangement joins TRBV9 to TRBJ1-3; no reliable D call. The germline CDR1 and CDR2 sequences are SGDLS and YYNGEE. CDR3 length: 18 amino acids. V shed 3 bases and J shed 0 bases, with 19 bases lying between them. CDR3 amino acids: CASSAIAGRSSSGNTIYF. The DNA of the CDR3 is TGTGCCAGCAGCGCTATAGCTGGTAGGTCCAGCTCTGGAAACACCATATATTTT.

The chain is built from TRBV15 and TRBJ1-4; D unresolved. V lost 0 bases and J 1 base, leaving 9 bases between the germline ends. The germline gives CDR1 LNHNV, CDR2 YYDKDF (reference sequence). The CDR3 covers 16 residues. In nucleotides, the CDR3 is TGTGCCACCAGCAGAGATATGGGAGTAACTAATGAAAAACTGTTTTTT. Its protein is CATSRDMGVTNEKLFF.

The genes are TRBV21-1 and TRBJ1-2. TRBV21-1 is described as a pseudogene. The CDR3 consists of 19 residues. The CDR3 coding sequence is TGTGCCAGCAGCAAATCAGACATCCTCGGTACCAAGGGTGCGTTCGGCTACACCTTC. It codes for CASSKSDILGTKGAFGYTF.

V usage is TRBV25-1 and J usage is TRBJ2-5, with no clear D. The CDR3 contains 15 residues. Germline V gene sequence: CDR1 MGHDK, CDR2 SYGVNS. The V end was cut by 2 bases, the J end by 0 bases, with 10 bases between. CDR3 amino acids: CASSEVVVYQETQYF. The CDR3 DNA sequence: TGTGCCAGCAGTGAAGTGGTCGTGTACCAAGAGACCCAGTACTTC. Drawing the rest from reference TRBV25-1 and TRBJ2-5, the complete variable domain is EADIYQTPRYLVIGTGKKITLECSQTMGHDKMYWYQQDPGMELHLIHYSYGVNSTEKGDLSSESTVSRIRTEHFPLTLESARPSHTSQYLCASSEVVVYQETQYFGPGTRLLVL.

The gene calls are TRBV18 and TRBJ2-2; TRBD1 matches 7 bases. CDR3 size: 16 residues. Trimming cost V 6 bases and J 0 bases; bases outside gene matches: 7. Per the germline V gene, CDR1 is KGHSH and CDR2 is LQKENI. The CDR3 spells CASSALDRANTGELFF. The CDR3 DNA sequence: TGTGCCAGCTCCGCCCTAGACAGGGCGAACACCGGGGAGCTGTTTTTT. Based on the CDR3 plus reference TRBV18 and TRBJ2-2, the full variable domain is NAGVMQNPRHLVRRRGQEARLRCSPMKGHSHVYWYRQLPEEGLKFMVYLQKENIIDESGMPKERFSAEFPKEGPSILRIQQVVRGDSAAYFCASSALDRANTGELFFGEGSRLTVL.

In its sample, this clone was seen a few times. The V call is TRBV13, the J call TRBJ1-1, with D hard to call. The CDR3 sequence is 12 residues long. The germline V gene has CDR1 PRHDT and CDR2 FYEKMQ (reference sequence). Trimming pared 3 bases from V and 6 bases from J, leaving 8 bases between. The CDR3 bases are TGTGCCAGCAGCTTTACAATCTCTGAAGCTTTCTTT. It encodes CASSFTISEAFF.

J is TRBJ2-2 and V is TRBV13; 7 bases are shared with TRBD1. V was clipped by 5 bases and J by 3 bases; unmatched bases: 9. The CDR3 is made up of 16 amino acids. Germline V lookup: CDR1 PRHDT, CDR2 FYEKMQ (reference sequence). The CDR3 region is CASSRIDRADTGELFF. The DNA for the CDR3 is TGTGCCAGCAGCCGAATCGACAGGGCGGACACCGGGGAGCTGTTTTTT.

The chain has TRBV30 and TRBJ2-3, with TRBD2 matching 13 bases. Trimming removed 2 bases from V and 4 bases from J; junction bases left unmatched: 12. CDR3 length equals 18 residues. Germline V gene sequence: CDR1 GTSNPN, CDR2 SVGIG (reference sequence). The CDR3 region is CAWSLSAGTSGISDTQYF. CDR3 DNA: TGTGCCTGGAGTCTCTCGGCCGGGACTAGCGGGATATCAGATACGCAGTATTTT.

The J gene is TRBJ2-2, the V gene TRBV6-6; no firm D call. In germline, CDR1 is MNHNY, CDR2 SVGAGI (reference sequence). The CDR3 runs 14 residues. The V and J ends lost 5 bases and 0 bases respectively, with 7 bases between them. The CDR3 loop reads CASSRQANTGELFF. CDR3 nucleotide sequence: TGTGCCAGCAGTCGACAAGCGAACACCGGGGAGCTGTTTTTT.

This clone was seen once. The chain couples TRBV19 to TRBJ2-7, with D uncertain. Germline-derived CDR1 and CDR2 are LNHDA and SQIVND (reference sequence). This CDR3 region has 13 residues. V was pared by 7 bases and J by 3 bases, with 13 bases between. CDR3 in amino acids: CASTEGKFYEQYF. In DNA form, the CDR3 reads TGTGCCAGTACTGAAGGGAAATTCTACGAGCAGTACTTC.

This chain connects TRBV10-3 to TRBJ2-1; D not certain. This CDR3 comprises 12 residues. V lost 9 bases, J lost 6 bases, and 12 bases lay in between. Germline CDR1 ENHRY, CDR2 SYGVKD. This CDR3 is CAIAVPGNEQFF. CDR3 sequence (DNA): TGTGCCATAGCCGTCCCTGGCAATGAGCAGTTCTTC.

The V and J genes are TRBV4-1 and TRBJ2-5; TRBD2 matches 16 bases. Germline CDR1 MGHRA, CDR2 YSYEKL. CDR3 length: 16 amino acids. J gave up 4 bases and V 6 bases, and 5 bases lay outside the gene matches. CDR3 sequence: CASRGGLAGGPETQYF. Written as DNA, the CDR3 is TGCGCCAGCAGGGGGGGACTAGCGGGAGGGCCAGAGACCCAGTACTTC.

This clone was counted once. This chain links TRBV19 with TRBJ2-3; 14 nucleotides align to TRBD2. J was trimmed by 7 bases and V by 6 bases; bases with no gene match: 3. The CDR3 has 14 residues. CDR1 LNHDA and CDR2 SQIVND come from the germline V gene (reference sequence). CDR3 loop: CASRTSGGAYTQYF. For the CDR3, the DNA is TGTGCCAGTAGGACTAGCGGGGGGGCATATACGCAGTATTTT.

V usage is TRBV9 and J usage is TRBJ2-1, with D perhaps assigned TRBD1 or TRBD2 (5 bases each). The ends were cut back, 0 bases at V and 2 bases at J, with 12 bases in the middle. Germline V gives CDR1 SGDLS, CDR2 YYNGEE. CDR3 size: 16 residues. CDR3 residues: CASSVELLGAYNEQFF. The DNA for the CDR3 is TGTGCCAGCAGCGTAGAACTACTAGGGGCCTACAATGAGCAGTTCTTC.

The gene calls are TRBV7-9 and TRBJ2-1, with 9 bases lining up with TRBD1. The junction had 8 bases not matched to a gene; V was cut back by 4 bases and J by 4 bases. Germline V gene sequence: CDR1 SEHNR, CDR2 FQNEAQ (reference sequence). The CDR3 runs 16 residues. The CDR3 region is CASSSGQGRVYNEQFF. CDR3 bases: TGTGCCAGCAGCTCGGGACAGGGAAGGGTGTACAATGAGCAGTTCTTC.

J is TRBJ1-1 and V is TRBV11-1; D remains unclear. Trimming removed 5 bases at V and 1 base at J, with 11 bases between. The CDR3 has 14 residues. Germline V gives CDR1 SGHAT, CDR2 FQDESV (reference sequence). The CDR3 protein is CASSAPPGNTEAFF. The CDR3 region has the DNA TGTGCCAGCAGCGCCCCTCCGGGGAACACTGAAGCTTTCTTT. Together with reference TRBV11-1 and TRBJ1-1, the CDR3 gives the full variable domain: EAEVAQSPRYKITEKSQAVAFWCDPISGHATLYWYRQILGQGPELLVQFQDESVVDDSQLPKDRFSAERLKGVDSTLKIQPAELGDSAMYLCASSAPPGNTEAFFGQGTRLTVV.

This sequence joins TRBV27 and TRBJ1-1; a weak D match, TRBD1 (5 bases). This CDR3 spans 12 amino acids. V dropped 7 bases and J dropped 4 bases, with 10 bases sitting between them. CDR1 and CDR2 from the germline V gene are MNHEY and SMNVEV (reference sequence). The chain's CDR3 is CASIPGGTEAFF. CDR3 in DNA: TGTGCCAGCATCCCGGGGGGCACTGAAGCTTTCTTT.

The J gene is TRBJ1-5, the V gene TRBV5-1; D is undetermined. Trimming took off 4 bases at V and 5 bases at J, with 10 bases between the two ends. Germline V gives CDR1 SGHRS, CDR2 YFSETQ. This CDR3 has 13 residues. CDR3 sequence (DNA): TGCGCCAGCAGCCCAGACCTTTATCAGCCCCAGCATTTT. It encodes CASSPDLYQPQHF.

The DNA of the CDR3 is TGTGCCAGCAGCTACCAAGCCCGGGGGGGCCTATTCTTC. It codes for CASSYQARGGLFF. The V call is TRBV11-2, the J call TRBJ2-1; TRBD2 matches 8 bases. Germline V lookup: CDR1 SGHAT, CDR2 FQNNGV. After removal of 4 bases from V and 16 bases from J, the junction contained 12 bases not matched to a gene. The CDR3 covers 13 residues.